A selection of T cell receptor beta chains follows, all from one sample in a study of blood T cell repertoires in COVID-19. The method was immunoSEQ multiplex PCR; TCRdb's version includes in-frame clones alone and lacks a portion of them. The sample comprises 150,000 to 200,000 clones, about 85% of which are singletons, and under 2.5% rests with the top ten. The sample comprised peripheral blood. These receptors were obtained from a man aged 65 to 85 with active or convalescent COVID-19. Both conserved end residues are trimmed from each CDR3.

j_gene: TRBJ2-1; v_gene: TRBV2; CDR3aa: ASSDPLTSGRGSYNEQF
j_gene: TRBJ1-1; v_gene: TRBV4-1; CDR3aa: ASSHPRTGLTKNTEAF
j_gene: TRBJ2-7; v_gene: TRBV28; CDR3aa: ASSFGFKGMRDEQY
j_gene: TRBJ2-6; v_gene: TRBV19; CDR3aa: ASSTRRTSGANVLT
j_gene: TRBJ2-3; v_gene: TRBV28; CDR3aa: ASENGGAADTQY
j_gene: TRBJ1-1; v_gene: TRBV5-3; CDR3aa: ARSRGTGYANTEAF
j_gene: TRBJ2-1; v_gene: TRBV7-9; CDR3aa: ASSFARGDEQF
j_gene: TRBJ1-5; v_gene: TRBV28; CDR3aa: ASSRTGGFQPQH
j_gene: TRBJ2-7; v_gene: TRBV19; CDR3aa: ASSRAWTGVGEQY
j_gene: TRBJ1-5; v_gene: TRBV28; CDR3aa: ASSLVLGQTLNQPQH
j_gene: TRBJ1-4; v_gene: TRBV6-5; CDR3aa: ASSYSKSPSGEKLF
j_gene: TRBJ1-6; v_gene: TRBV10-1; CDR3aa: ASRGQGEGSPLH
j_gene: TRBJ2-2; v_gene: TRBV5-6; CDR3aa: ASSLKGMSNTGELF
j_gene: TRBJ2-3; v_gene: TRBV3-1/TRBV3-2; CDR3aa: ASSQAGLTDTQY
j_gene: TRBJ2-1; v_gene: TRBV7-9; CDR3aa: ASSLPPAGEQF
j_gene: TRBJ1-6; v_gene: TRBV7-9; CDR3aa: ASSLERPEYNSPLH
j_gene: TRBJ1-2; v_gene: TRBV4-3; CDR3aa: ASSQVLGSYGYT
j_gene: TRBJ2-1; v_gene: TRBV11-2; CDR3aa: ASSLYLAGGSYNEQF
j_gene: TRBJ1-1; v_gene: TRBV6-5; CDR3aa: ASSRAGLNTEAF
j_gene: TRBJ2-7; v_gene: TRBV9; CDR3aa: ASTEGGTGNYEQY
j_gene: TRBJ1-4; v_gene: TRBV4-3; CDR3aa: ASSQERNEKLF
j_gene: TRBJ2-1; v_gene: TRBV6-5; CDR3aa: ASSYSGGPRYEQF
j_gene: TRBJ2-2; v_gene: TRBV3-1/TRBV3-2; CDR3aa: ASSQGRLAGTGELF
j_gene: TRBJ1-5; v_gene: TRBV20-1; CDR3aa: SASLGGSGQPQH
j_gene: TRBJ2-2; v_gene: TRBV7-2; CDR3aa: ATTDRPNTGELF
j_gene: TRBJ2-3; v_gene: TRBV15; CDR3aa: ATSRGGTGGLDTQY
j_gene: TRBJ2-1; v_gene: TRBV6-2/TRBV6-3; CDR3aa: ASSYSQLNNEQF
j_gene: TRBJ1-2; v_gene: TRBV6-5; CDR3aa: ASTPWGDLNYGYT
j_gene: TRBJ2-2; v_gene: TRBV11-2; CDR3aa: ASSSDRTGGRELF
j_gene: TRBJ2-2; v_gene: TRBV6-4; CDR3aa: ASSEGTSTGELF
j_gene: TRBJ1-2; v_gene: TRBV11-2; CDR3aa: ASSPQAGTSYGYT
j_gene: TRBJ2-5; v_gene: TRBV15; CDR3aa: ATRGKLDRAFFQETQY
j_gene: TRBJ2-7; v_gene: TRBV6-1; CDR3aa: ASSEGAQFIYEQY
j_gene: TRBJ1-1; v_gene: TRBV9; CDR3aa: ASSPWTGNTEAF
j_gene: TRBJ1-5; v_gene: TRBV28; CDR3aa: ASSFPGGVGNNQPQH
j_gene: TRBJ2-2; v_gene: TRBV14; CDR3aa: ASSQVGLPLLHTGELF
j_gene: TRBJ2-3; v_gene: TRBV11-3; CDR3aa: ASSQGPDRGTDTQY
j_gene: TRBJ1-3; v_gene: TRBV10-3; CDR3aa: AISAGQLLSGNTIY
j_gene: TRBJ1-6; v_gene: TRBV10-3; CDR3aa: AIARELNSPLH
j_gene: TRBJ1-4; v_gene: TRBV2; CDR3aa: ASSDTMSGGRLVEKLF
j_gene: TRBJ1-2; v_gene: TRBV12-5; CDR3aa: ASGPGTGGSNYGYT
j_gene: TRBJ2-5; v_gene: TRBV19; CDR3aa: ASSPDRVETQY
j_gene: TRBJ2-7; v_gene: TRBV5-6; CDR3aa: ASSSRWGSAGGQY
j_gene: TRBJ1-6; v_gene: TRBV27; CDR3aa: ASSPGQGMTPLH
j_gene: TRBJ2-2; v_gene: TRBV6-2/TRBV6-3; CDR3aa: ASSFSGINTGELF
j_gene: TRBJ1-1; v_gene: TRBV29-1; CDR3aa: SVRRGGSGPLNTEAF
j_gene: TRBJ2-2; v_gene: TRBV9; CDR3aa: ASSVSGGNTGELF
j_gene: TRBJ1-4; v_gene: TRBV7-7; CDR3aa: ASSLGAGLNEKLF
j_gene: TRBJ2-3; v_gene: TRBV19; CDR3aa: ASRLSHASTDTQY
j_gene: TRBJ2-5; v_gene: TRBV5-4; CDR3aa: ASSLDPLAGQETQY